The sample holds many counts of the clone carrying this T cell receptor beta chain. Its antigen is still unknown. This sample is drawn from a study of Graves' ophthalmopathy and Graves' hyperthyroidism. CDR1 and CDR2 (germline): SGHRS, YFSETQ. V lost 4 bases and J lost 4; bases outside the gene matches: 8. This CDR3 comprises 14 residues. RNA transcripts provided the template for amplifying TCR beta CDR3 regions. First-round RT-PCR employed HTBI primers, with a second-round multiplex PCR after it. TCRdb re-called the multiplex PCR reads through MiXCR, storing one row per CDR3 protein. The sample has a few hundred thousand distinct CDR3 sequences, about a sixth seen once. Study-wide results and limits: Also, most clonotypes expanded in the thyroid above 0.001 frequency appeared in blood. From stable hyperthyroidism, ophthalmopathy was separated by a 13-signature model with 87.88% sensitivity and roughly 84% specificity.

Sequencing was done on a sample of peripheral blood. This clonotype originated in an adult woman with stable Graves' hyperthyroidism. The V gene is TRBV5-1, the J gene TRBJ2-7; TRBD1 matches at 7 bases. CDR3 residues: CASSVRDSPYEQYF. CDR3 DNA sequence: TGCGCCAGCAGCGTCCGGGACAGCCCTTACGAGCAGTACTTC.